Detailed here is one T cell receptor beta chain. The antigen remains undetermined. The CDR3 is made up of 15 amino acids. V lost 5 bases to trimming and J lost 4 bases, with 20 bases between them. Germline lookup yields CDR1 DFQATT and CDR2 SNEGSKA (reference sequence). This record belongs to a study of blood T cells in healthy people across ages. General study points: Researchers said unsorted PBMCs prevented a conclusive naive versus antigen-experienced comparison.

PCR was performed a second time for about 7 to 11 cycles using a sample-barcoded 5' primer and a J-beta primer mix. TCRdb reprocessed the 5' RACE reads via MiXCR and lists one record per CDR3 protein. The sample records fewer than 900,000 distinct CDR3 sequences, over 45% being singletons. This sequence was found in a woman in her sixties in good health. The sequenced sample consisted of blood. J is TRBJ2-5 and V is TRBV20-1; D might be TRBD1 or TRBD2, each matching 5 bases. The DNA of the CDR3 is TGCAGTGCTCCGATACTTACTGGGGCGGGAGAGACCCAGTACTTC. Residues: CSAPILTGAGETQYF.